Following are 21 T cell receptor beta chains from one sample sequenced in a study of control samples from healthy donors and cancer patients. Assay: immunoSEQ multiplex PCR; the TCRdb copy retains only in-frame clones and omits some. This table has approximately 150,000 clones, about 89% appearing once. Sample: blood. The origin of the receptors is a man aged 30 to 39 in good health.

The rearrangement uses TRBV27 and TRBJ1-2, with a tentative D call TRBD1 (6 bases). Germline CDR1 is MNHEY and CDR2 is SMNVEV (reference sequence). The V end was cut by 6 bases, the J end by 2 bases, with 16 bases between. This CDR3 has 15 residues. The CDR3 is CASRIRPQGNYGYTF. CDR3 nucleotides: TGTGCCAGCAGAATCCGACCCCAGGGGAACTATGGCTACACCTTC.

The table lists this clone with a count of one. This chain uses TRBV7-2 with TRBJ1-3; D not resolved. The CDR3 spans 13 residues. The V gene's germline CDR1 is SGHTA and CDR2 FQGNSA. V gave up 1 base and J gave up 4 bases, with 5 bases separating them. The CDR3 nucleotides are TGTGCCAGCAGCTTAGACCCGGGAAACACCATATATTTT. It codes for CASSLDPGNTIYF.

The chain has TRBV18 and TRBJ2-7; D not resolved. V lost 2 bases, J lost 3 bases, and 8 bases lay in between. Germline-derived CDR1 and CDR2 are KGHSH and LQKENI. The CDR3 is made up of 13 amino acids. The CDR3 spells CASSPGSGYEQYF. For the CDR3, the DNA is TGTGCCAGCTCACCAGGATCAGGCTACGAGCAGTACTTC.

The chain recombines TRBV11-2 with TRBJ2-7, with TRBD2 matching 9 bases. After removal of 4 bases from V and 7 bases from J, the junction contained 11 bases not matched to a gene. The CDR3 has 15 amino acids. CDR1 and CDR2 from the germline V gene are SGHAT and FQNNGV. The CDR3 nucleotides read TGTGCCAGCAGCTGGGGTGGCGGGGGGGCTGGAGAGCAGTACTTC. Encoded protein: CASSWGGGGAGEQYF.

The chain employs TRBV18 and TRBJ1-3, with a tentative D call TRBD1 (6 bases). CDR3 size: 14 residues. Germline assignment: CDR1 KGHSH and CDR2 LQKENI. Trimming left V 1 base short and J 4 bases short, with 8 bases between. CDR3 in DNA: TGTGCCAGCTCACCACGGACAGAGGGAAACACCATATATTTT. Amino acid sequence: CASSPRTEGNTIYF.

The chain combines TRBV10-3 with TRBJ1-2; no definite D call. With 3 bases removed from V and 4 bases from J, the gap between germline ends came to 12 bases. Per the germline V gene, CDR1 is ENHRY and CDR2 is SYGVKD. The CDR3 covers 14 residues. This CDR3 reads CAISDGVLGYGYTF. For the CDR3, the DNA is TGTGCCATCAGTGACGGGGTATTAGGCTATGGCTACACCTTC.

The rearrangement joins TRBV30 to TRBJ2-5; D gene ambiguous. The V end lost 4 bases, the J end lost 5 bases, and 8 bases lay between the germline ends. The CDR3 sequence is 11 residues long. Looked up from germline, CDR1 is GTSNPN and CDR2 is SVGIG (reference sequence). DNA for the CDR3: TGTGCCTGGACCCCCGGGGAGACCCAGTACTTC. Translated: CAWTPGETQYF.

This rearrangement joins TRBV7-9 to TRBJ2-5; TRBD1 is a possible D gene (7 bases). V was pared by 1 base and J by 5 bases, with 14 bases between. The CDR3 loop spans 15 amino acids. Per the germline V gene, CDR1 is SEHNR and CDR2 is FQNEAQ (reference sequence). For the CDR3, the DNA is TGTGCCAGCAGCTTAGTGCAGGGGGGCAAGGAGACCCAGTACTTC. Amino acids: CASSLVQGGKETQYF.

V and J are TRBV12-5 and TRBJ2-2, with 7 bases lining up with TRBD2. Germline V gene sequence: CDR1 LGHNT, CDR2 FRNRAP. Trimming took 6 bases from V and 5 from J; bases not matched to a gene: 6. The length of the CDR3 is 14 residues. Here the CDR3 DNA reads TGTGCTAGTGGACTAGGTAGCGGGACCGGGGAGCTGTTTTTT. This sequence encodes CASGLGSGTGELFF.

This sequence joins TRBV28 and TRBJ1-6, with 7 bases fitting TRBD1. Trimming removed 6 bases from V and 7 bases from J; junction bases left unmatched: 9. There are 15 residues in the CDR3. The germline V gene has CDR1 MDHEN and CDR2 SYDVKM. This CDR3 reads CASSLLGGGNSPLHF. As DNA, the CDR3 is TGTGCCAGCAGCTTACTAGGGGGCGGCAATTCACCCCTCCACTTT.

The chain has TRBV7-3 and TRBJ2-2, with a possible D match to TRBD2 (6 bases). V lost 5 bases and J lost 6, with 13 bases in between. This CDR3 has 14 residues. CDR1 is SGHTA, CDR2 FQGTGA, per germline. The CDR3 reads CASSQGGPAGELFF. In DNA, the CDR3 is TGTGCCAGCAGCCAGGGAGGACCCGCCGGGGAGCTGTTTTTT.

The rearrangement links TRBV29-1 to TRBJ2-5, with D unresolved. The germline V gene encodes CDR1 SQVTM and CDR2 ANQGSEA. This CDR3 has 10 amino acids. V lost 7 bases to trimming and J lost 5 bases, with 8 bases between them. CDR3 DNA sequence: TGCAGCGCTGGCTTTGAGACCCAGTACTTC. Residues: CSAGFETQYF.

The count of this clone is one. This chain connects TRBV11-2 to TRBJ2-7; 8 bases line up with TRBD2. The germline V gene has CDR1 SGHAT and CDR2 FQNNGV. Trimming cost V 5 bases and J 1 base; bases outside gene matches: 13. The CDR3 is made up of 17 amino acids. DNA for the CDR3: TGTGCCAGCAGCCGCTTAACCGGGGGGGACATTTCCTACGAGCAGTACTTC. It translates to CASSRLTGGDISYEQYF.

The CDR3 nucleotides are TGTGCCAGCAGGCGAGGGGCAGCCGGCTATGGCTACACCTTC. Protein: CASRRGAAGYGYTF. The chain joins TRBV6-5 to TRBJ1-2; tentative D call: TRBD1 (5 bases). Germline-derived CDR1 and CDR2 are MNHEY and SVGAGI. V was clipped by 6 bases and J by 4 bases, with 15 bases between them. This CDR3 has 14 residues.

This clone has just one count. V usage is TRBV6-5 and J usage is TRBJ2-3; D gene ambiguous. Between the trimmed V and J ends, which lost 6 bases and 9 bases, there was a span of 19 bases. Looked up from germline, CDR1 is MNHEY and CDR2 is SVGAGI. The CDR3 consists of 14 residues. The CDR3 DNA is TGTGCCAGCAGGCACAGAACCACAGATAACACGCAGTATTTT. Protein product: CASRHRTTDNTQYF.

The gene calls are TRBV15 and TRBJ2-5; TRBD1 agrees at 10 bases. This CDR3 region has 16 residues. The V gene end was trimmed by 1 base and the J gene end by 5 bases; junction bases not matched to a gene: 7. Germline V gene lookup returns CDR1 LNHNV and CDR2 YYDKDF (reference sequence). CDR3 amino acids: CATSRARTGGLETQYF. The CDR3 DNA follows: TGTGCCACCAGCAGAGCCAGGACAGGGGGTTTGGAGACCCAGTACTTC.

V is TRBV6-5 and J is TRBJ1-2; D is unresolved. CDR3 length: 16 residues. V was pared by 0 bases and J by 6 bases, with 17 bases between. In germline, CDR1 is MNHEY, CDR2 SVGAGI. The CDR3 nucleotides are TGTGCCAGCAGTTACTCGGGAGGGAGCGTTCTCGATGGCTACACCTTC. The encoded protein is CASSYSGGSVLDGYTF.

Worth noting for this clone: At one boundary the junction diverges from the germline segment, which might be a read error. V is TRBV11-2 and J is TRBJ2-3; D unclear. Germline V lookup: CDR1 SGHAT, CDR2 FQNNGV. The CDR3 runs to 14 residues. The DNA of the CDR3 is TGTGCCAGCAGCTTAGATCGAAGCAGAGATACGCAGTATTTT. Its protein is CASSLDRSRDTQYF.

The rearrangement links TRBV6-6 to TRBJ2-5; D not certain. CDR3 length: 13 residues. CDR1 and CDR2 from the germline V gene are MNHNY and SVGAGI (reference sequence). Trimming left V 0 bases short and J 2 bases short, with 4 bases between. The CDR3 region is CASSYSRQETQYF. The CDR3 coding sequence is TGTGCCAGCAGTTACTCTCGACAAGAGACCCAGTACTTC.

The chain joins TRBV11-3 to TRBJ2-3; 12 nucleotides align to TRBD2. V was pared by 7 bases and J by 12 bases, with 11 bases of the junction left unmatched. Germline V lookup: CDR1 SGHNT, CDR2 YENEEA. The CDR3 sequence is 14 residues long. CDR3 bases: TGTGCCAGCACTCCGGAGACTAGCGGGAGTTCACAGTATTTT. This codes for CASTPETSGSSQYF.

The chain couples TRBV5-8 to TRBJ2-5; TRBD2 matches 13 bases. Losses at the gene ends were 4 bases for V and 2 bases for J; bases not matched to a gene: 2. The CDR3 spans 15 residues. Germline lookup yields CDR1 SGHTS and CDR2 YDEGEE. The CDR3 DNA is TGTGCCAGCAGCCAGGGACTAGCGGGACAAGAGACCCAGTACTTC. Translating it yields CASSQGLAGQETQYF.